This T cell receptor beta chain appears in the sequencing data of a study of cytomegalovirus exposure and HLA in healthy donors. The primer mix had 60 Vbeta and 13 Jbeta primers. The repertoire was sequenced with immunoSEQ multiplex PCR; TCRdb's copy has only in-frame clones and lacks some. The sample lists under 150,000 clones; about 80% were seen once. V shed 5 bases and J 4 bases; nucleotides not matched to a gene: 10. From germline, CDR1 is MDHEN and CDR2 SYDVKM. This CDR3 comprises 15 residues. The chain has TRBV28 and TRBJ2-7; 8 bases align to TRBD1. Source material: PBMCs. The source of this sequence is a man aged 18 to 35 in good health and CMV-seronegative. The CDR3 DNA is TGTGCCAGCAGTACCTGGACAGGGTCGCGGTACGAGCAGTACTTC. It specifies CASSTWTGSRYEQYF.